This T cell receptor (beta chain) was recorded in a study of shared clonotypes between healthy human individuals. Some clones are missing from TCRdb's copy, which holds only in-frame ones; the method was immunoSEQ multiplex PCR. This table has about 1.5 million clones, about 96% appearing once. This CDR3 spans 18 amino acids. The gene calls are TRBV21-1 and TRBJ2-5; no DNA check was done on the table's D call, TRBD2. TRBV21-1 is a pseudogene. This TCR was sampled from a man in his thirties or forties in good health. Sample: naive CD4+ T cells sorted from blood. The subset: CD45RA+ positively selected. CDR3 sequence (DNA): TGTGCCAGCAGCAAACCGGGACTAGCGGGAGTTTGTTCCGAGACCCAGTACTTC. Amino acids: CASSKPGLAGVCSETQYF.